The present T cell receptor (beta chain) was sequenced within a study of T-cell memory formation after mild COVID-19 listed by TCRdb under 2021. Context from the whole study: Most TCR sequence clusters were specific to one of the two donors. In a couple of donors, T-cell clones that expanded and contracted after mild COVID-19 were tracked by sequencing TCRalpha and TCRbeta repertoires over time. The cohort comprised two young, previously healthy adult volunteers, one female and one male. Results and caveats for the whole study, not just this receptor: SARS-CoV-2 specificity of the second-wave clones peaking on day 37 was not confirmed. Only two mild cases were covered in the study, and larger cohorts including severe cases with pre-infection samples were considered necessary. Contracting CD4+ clones turned up mainly in the CM and EM memory subsets, whereas EMRA was where CD8+ clones were enriched. Some responding clones were detected in pre-infection memory, which suggested that pre-existing cross-reactive memory T cells had joined the SARS-CoV-2 response. Clones that contracted from day 15 to 85 showed balanced CD4/CD8 phenotypes, whereas a second wave of clones that expanded from day 15 to 37 leaned towards CD4+.

PBMCs were isolated by Ficoll-Paque density gradient centrifugation. Instrument used: Illumina NovaSeq 6000. TCRalpha and TCRbeta cDNA libraries were built by 5'RACE with constant-segment primers, adding sample barcodes and unique molecular identifiers. Trizol reagent was used to extract RNA from every sample. Library amplification was performed in two PCR steps, and a second sample barcode and Illumina TruSeq adapters were introduced in the second step. The libraries were sequenced on an Illumina NovaSeq using 2 x 150 bp paired-end reads. Concerning the study's data processing: Reads were demultiplexed and collapsed into UMI-guided consensus sequences with migec v1.2.7. Using mixcr v2.1.11, UMI consensuses were aligned to TRA and TRB V and J templates and then assembled into clonotypes. A clonotype was counted as expanded or contracted only when both edgeR and NoisET called the clonotype significant, with the noise models trained on biological replicates. edgeR calls used a false discovery rate-adjusted p below 0.01 and a log2 fold-change threshold of 1. PCA with hierarchical clustering of max-normalized trajectories of the 1000 most abundant clonotypes was used as exploratory dynamics analysis. Separately sequenced CD4+ and CD8+ repertoires were used to assign the CD4 or CD8 phenotype of responding clones. TCRdb cleaned the public reads at Q25 with fastp, built clones with MiXCR and kept in-frame beta chains. Entries that share a CDR3 protein sequence are merged under the most common genes and DNA. TCRdb's processing, not the authors' own work, is the source of the V and J calls. This sample is represented by about 35,000 distinct CDR3 sequences; around a fifth of them were singletons. The ten largest clones represent roughly 1.4% of the sample.

CDR1 and CDR2, per the germline V gene, are KGHSH and LQKENI. The CDR3 numbers 12 residues from cysteine through phenylalanine. Only the CDR3 part of the read is kept: 36 bases, read in frame from the first base. V sheds 0 bases and J sheds 9 bases, leaving 7 bases between their ends. This clonotype came up many times. Its recognized antigen is unknown. There are no base qualities to consult, and no much larger clone falls within one base. The chain was built from TRBV18 and TRBJ2-3, with no reliable assignment of the D segment. The sequence was collected from an adult who had mild COVID-19 (a few samples of this study predate the infection). The sample titles of this study are shuffled in the database, so cell type and time point are left out. The specimen was PBMCs or a T cell subset sorted from them (not recorded which). Here is the DNA: TGTGCCAGCTCACCACCGGGAAAGACGCAGTATTTT. This is translated as CASSPPGKTQYF.